The present entry profiles one TCR beta chain with its context. The entry originates in a study of blood T cell repertoires in COVID-19. Study as a whole: Spain, Italy and the United States supplied samples that represented acute and convalescent COVID-19. Sources were T cells, B-cell-depleted T cells, or PBMCs; the material itself was cDNA or gDNA.

CDR1 and CDR2 (germline): LNHDA, SQIVND (reference sequence). The CDR3 totals 14 residues. The V segment lost 9 bases and the J segment 13 bases; nucleotides outside the gene matches: 15. Participants were aged roughly 18 to 90 years, lived in roughly 25 US areas, and enrolled virtually. Cohort 3 recovery required two negative PCRs, clearance, or symptom resolution. Assay: immunoSEQ multiplex PCR; the TCRdb copy retains only in-frame clones and omits some. The sample gives some 200,000 clones, almost 80% of which show up once; 17% is in the top ten. This sequence joins TRBV19 and TRBJ1-4, with 9 positions matching TRBD1. The material sequenced was PBMCs or T cells enriched from blood (not recorded which). The sequence derives from a woman aged 45-60 years who had recovered from COVID-19. This chain's CDR3 is CASGPGQGGYRLFF. Written as DNA, the CDR3 is TGTGCCAGCGGTCCGGGACAGGGAGGCTACAGACTGTTTTTT.